Below are 12 T cell receptor beta chains sequenced from a single sample in a study of cytomegalovirus exposure and HLA in healthy donors. The PCR had 60 Vbeta and 13 Jbeta primers. Produced via immunoSEQ multiplex PCR; TCRdb's table is partial and in-frame only. The sample carries 180,000 or so clones, about four fifths recorded once. The sequenced material came from PBMCs. The receptors originated from a female donor in good health and CMV-seronegative.

The chain combines TRBV6-1 with TRBJ1-4, with a possible D match to TRBD1 (5 bases). The germline gives CDR1 MNHNS, CDR2 SASEGT. Trimming stripped 8 bases from V and 5 bases from J, with 15 bases between. The CDR3 is 14 amino acids. The CDR3 region is CASALQDMNEKLFF. The DNA for the CDR3 is TGTGCCAGCGCGCTACAGGACATGAATGAAAAACTGTTTTTT.

This clone showed up just a few times. The sample contains more than one DNA sequence encoding this CDR3. The rearrangement uses TRBV7-9 and TRBJ2-7; 10 bases align to TRBD2. Germline loops: CDR1 SEHNR, CDR2 FQNEAQ (reference sequence). The CDR3 contains 16 residues. J was trimmed by 7 bases and V by 1 base; bases with no gene match: 10. The CDR3 region has the DNA TGTGCCAGCAGCTTAGGAAGCGGACTAGCGGCACTGGAGCAGTACTTC. This sequence encodes CASSLGSGLAALEQYF.

This chain links TRBV5-1 with TRBJ2-2, with 11 bases aligning to TRBD2. V lost 5 bases, J lost 0 bases, and 6 bases stayed unmatched. The germline gives CDR1 SGHRS, CDR2 YFSETQ. CDR3 length: 17 residues. As DNA, the CDR3 is TGCGCCAGCAGTAGTCTAGCGGGGGGCCCGAACACCGGGGAGCTGTTTTTT. Amino acids: CASSSLAGGPNTGELFF.

The V and J genes are TRBV11-3 and TRBJ2-7; 10 nucleotides match TRBD1. The V gene's germline CDR1 is SGHNT and CDR2 YENEEA. The ends lost 5 bases at V and 3 bases at J; junction bases unmatched: 4. The length of the CDR3 is 14 residues. CDR3 region: CASSRGQGDYEQYF. DNA for the CDR3: TGTGCCAGCAGCCGAGGACAGGGGGACTACGAGCAGTACTTC.

The V gene is TRBV11-2, the J gene TRBJ2-4; 9 bases line up with TRBD1. Germline CDR1 is SGHAT and CDR2 is FQNNGV. CDR3 length: 15 amino acids. V trimming: 6 bases; J trimming: 2 bases; junction bases outside the gene matches: 5. CDR3: CASRPTGGSKNIQYF. The CDR3, as DNA: TGTGCCAGCAGGCCTACAGGGGGCTCCAAAAACATTCAGTACTTC.

This clone occurred a few times. The J gene is TRBJ2-1, the V gene TRBV7-6; 11 nucleotides agree with TRBD1. Per germline, CDR1 SGHVS and CDR2 FNYEAQ. V shed 1 base and J 10 bases; nucleotides not matched to a gene: 12. This CDR3 has 17 amino acids. CDR3 DNA: TGTGCCAGCAGCTTAGGACCACCGGGACAGGGGGTTGGGGAGCAGTTCTTC. It is translated as CASSLGPPGQGVGEQFF.

The chain uses TRBV5-4 and TRBJ1-2, with TRBD1 identical over 7 bases. This CDR3 is 18 amino acids long. Germline CDR1 reads SGHNT; CDR2 reads YYREEE (reference sequence). V was clipped by 0 bases and J by 0 bases; unmatched bases: 11. The CDR3 loop is CASSLEQGHGAANYGYTF. CDR3 in DNA: TGTGCCAGCAGCTTGGAACAGGGGCACGGAGCGGCTAACTATGGCTACACCTTC. Using reference TRBV5-4 and TRBJ1-2 for the parts outside the CDR3, the full variable domain is ETGVTQSPTHLIKTRGQQVTLRCSSQSGHNTVSWYQQALGQGPQFIFQYYREEENGRGNFPPRFSGLQFPNYSSELNVNALELDDSALYLCASSLEQGHGAANYGYTFGSGTRLTVV.

The table lists this clone with a few counts. This sequence joins TRBV29-1 and TRBJ2-3; 9 positions match TRBD1. The length of the CDR3 is 14 residues. The trim removed 6 bases at V and 6 bases at J, leaving 10 bases unmatched. In germline, CDR1 is SQVTM, CDR2 ANQGSEA. CDR3 coding DNA: TGCAGCGTCGAAACAGGGGGCGTTCGCGATACGCAGTATTTT. This translates into CSVETGGVRDTQYF.

The rearrangement uses TRBV30 and TRBJ2-5; maybe TRBD1 (6 bases). CDR3 length equals 15 residues. Germline values: CDR1 GTSNPN, CDR2 SVGIG (reference sequence). Trimming stripped 1 base from V and 5 bases from J, with 17 bases between. The CDR3 is CAWSGLGGRVETQYF. Here the CDR3 DNA reads TGTGCCTGGAGTGGACTTGGGGGCCGGGTTGAGACCCAGTACTTC.

J is TRBJ2-7 and V is TRBV10-2, with TRBD2 matching over 10 bases. The CDR3 is made up of 15 amino acids. From germline, CDR1 is WSHSY and CDR2 SAAADI. V shed 2 bases, J shed 2 bases, and the junction held 3 bases outside the gene matches. The CDR3 region has the DNA TGCGCCAGCAGTGAGGCGAGCGGGGGGGCCTACGAGCAGTACTTC. Its protein product is CASSEASGGAYEQYF.

The chain couples TRBV6-5 to TRBJ1-1, with D tentatively TRBD1 (5 bases). CDR3 size: 15 residues. Germline assignment: CDR1 MNHEY and CDR2 SVGAGI. The V and J ends lost 0 bases and 4 bases respectively, with 12 bases between them. The DNA of the CDR3 is TGTGCCAGCAGTTACTCGAGCGCGGGGACCACTGAAGCTTTCTTT. This translates into CASSYSSAGTTEAFF.

The genes are TRBV7-9 and TRBJ1-1; D is undetermined. The CDR3 loop spans 14 amino acids. Germline V gives CDR1 SEHNR, CDR2 FQNEAQ (reference sequence). The germline V and J ends were trimmed by 5 bases and 0 bases, with 10 bases remaining between them. CDR3 amino acids: CASSPRGMNTEAFF. CDR3 DNA sequence: TGTGCCAGCAGCCCCCGGGGTATGAACACTGAAGCTTTCTTT. Looking up the rest from reference TRBV7-9 and TRBJ1-1 gives the full variable domain: DTGVSQNPRHKITKRGQNVTFRCDPISEHNRLYWYRQTLGQGPEFLTYFQNEAQLEKSRLLSDRFSAERPKGSFSTLEIQRTEQGDSAMYLCASSPRGMNTEAFFGQGTRLTVV.